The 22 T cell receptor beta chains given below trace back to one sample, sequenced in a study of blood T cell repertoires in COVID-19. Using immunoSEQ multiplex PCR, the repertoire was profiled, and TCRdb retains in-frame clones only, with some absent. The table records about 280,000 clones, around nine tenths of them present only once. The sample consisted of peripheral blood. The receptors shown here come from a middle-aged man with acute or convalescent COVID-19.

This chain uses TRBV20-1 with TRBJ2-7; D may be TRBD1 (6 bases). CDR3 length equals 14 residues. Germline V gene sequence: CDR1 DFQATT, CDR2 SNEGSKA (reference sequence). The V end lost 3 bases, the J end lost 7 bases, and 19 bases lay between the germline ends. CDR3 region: CSASPRGSSSEQYF. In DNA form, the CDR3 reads TGCAGTGCTAGTCCCAGGGGATCGTCTTCAGAGCAGTACTTC.

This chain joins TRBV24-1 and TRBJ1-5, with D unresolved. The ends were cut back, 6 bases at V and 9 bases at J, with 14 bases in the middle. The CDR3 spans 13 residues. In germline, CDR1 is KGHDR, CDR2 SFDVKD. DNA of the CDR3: TGTGCCACCAGTCGGAGGGATTTGGGGCCCCAGCATTTT. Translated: CATSRRDLGPQHF.

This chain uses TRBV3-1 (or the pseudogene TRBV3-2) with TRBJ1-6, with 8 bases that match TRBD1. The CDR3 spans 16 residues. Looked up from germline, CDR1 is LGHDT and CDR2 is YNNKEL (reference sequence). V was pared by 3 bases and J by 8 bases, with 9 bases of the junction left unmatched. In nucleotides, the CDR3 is TGTGCCAGCAGCCACTACCGGGGACAGGAGGATTCACCCCTCCACTTT. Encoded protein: CASSHYRGQEDSPLHF.

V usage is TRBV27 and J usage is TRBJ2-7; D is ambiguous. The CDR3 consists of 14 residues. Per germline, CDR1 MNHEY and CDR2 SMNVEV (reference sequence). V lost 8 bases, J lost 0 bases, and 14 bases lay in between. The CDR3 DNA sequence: TGTGCCAGCTCCACTCTCGATGGCTCCTACGAGCAGTACTTC. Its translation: CASSTLDGSYEQYF.

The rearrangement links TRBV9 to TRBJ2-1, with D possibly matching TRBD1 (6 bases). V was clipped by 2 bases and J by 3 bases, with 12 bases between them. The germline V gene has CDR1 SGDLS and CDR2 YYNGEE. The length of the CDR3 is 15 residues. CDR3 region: CASSVGAGVYNEQFF. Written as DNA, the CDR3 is TGTGCCAGCAGCGTTGGAGCAGGGGTCTACAATGAGCAGTTCTTC. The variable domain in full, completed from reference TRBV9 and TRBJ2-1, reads DSGVTQTPKHLITATGQRVTLRCSPRSGDLSVYWYQQSLDQGLQFLIQYYNGEERAKGNILERFSAQQFPDLHSELNLSSLELGDSALYFCASSVGAGVYNEQFFGPGTRLTVL.

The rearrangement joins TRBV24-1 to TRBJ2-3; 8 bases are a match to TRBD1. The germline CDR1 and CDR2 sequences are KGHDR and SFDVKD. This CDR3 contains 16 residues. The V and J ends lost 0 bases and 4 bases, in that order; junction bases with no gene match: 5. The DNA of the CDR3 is TGTGCCACCAGTGATTTGACCCGGACAGGGTCAGATACGCAGTATTTT. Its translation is CATSDLTRTGSDTQYF.

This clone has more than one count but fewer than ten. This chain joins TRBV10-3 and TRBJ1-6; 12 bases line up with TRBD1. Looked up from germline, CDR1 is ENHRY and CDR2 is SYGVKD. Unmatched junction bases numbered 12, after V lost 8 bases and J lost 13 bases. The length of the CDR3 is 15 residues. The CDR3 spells CAIQTGTGGVGPLHF. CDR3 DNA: TGTGCCATCCAAACAGGGACAGGGGGCGTCGGCCCCCTCCACTTT.

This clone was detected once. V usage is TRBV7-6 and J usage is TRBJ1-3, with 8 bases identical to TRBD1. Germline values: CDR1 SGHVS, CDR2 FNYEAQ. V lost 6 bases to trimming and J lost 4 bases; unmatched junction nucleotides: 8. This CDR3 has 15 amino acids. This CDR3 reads CASSLTGVRGNTIYF. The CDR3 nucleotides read TGTGCCAGCAGTCTGACAGGGGTCCGGGGAAACACCATATATTTT.

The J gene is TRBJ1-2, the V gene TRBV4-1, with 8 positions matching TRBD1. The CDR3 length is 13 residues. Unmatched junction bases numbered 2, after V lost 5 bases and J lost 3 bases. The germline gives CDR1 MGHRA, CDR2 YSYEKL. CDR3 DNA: TGCGCCAGCAGCGCACAGGGGGACTATGGCTACACCTTC. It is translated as CASSAQGDYGYTF.

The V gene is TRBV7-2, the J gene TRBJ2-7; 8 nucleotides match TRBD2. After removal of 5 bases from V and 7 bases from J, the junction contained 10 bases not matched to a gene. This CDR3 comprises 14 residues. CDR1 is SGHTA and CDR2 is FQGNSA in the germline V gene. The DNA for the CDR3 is TGTGCCAGCAGCACCCGGGGGGGCCCAGGGGAGCAGTACTTC. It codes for CASSTRGGPGEQYF.

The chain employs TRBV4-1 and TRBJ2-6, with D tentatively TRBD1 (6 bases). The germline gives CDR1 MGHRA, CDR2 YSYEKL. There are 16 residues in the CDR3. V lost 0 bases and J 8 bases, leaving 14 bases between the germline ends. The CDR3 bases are TGCGCCAGCAGCCAAGATACAGGGCCGGCAACCAACGTCCTGACTTTC. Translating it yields CASSQDTGPATNVLTF.

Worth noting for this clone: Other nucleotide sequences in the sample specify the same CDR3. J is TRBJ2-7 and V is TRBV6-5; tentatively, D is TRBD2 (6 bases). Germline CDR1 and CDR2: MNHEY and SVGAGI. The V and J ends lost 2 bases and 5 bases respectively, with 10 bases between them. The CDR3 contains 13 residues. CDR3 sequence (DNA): TGTGCCAGCAGTTACGCGGGAAGGGACGAGCAGTACTTC. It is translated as CASSYAGRDEQYF.

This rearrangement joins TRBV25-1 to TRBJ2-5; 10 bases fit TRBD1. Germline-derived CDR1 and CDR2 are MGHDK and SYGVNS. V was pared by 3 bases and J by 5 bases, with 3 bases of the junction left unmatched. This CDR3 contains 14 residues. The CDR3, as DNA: TGTGCCAGCAGTGATGACAGGGGGCCTGAGACCCAGTACTTC. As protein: CASSDDRGPETQYF.

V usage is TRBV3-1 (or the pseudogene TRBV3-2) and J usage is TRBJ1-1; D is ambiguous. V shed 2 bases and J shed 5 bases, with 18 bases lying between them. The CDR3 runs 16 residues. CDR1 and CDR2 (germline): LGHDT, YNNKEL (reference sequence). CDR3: CASSQLGGRVGTEAFF. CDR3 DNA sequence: TGTGCCAGCAGCCAACTCGGAGGGCGAGTAGGAACTGAAGCTTTCTTT.

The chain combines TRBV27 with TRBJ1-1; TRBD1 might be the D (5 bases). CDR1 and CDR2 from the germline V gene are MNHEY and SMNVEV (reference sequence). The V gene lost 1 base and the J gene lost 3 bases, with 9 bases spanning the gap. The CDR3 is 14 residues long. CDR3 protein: CASSLWGDYTEAFF. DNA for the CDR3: TGTGCCAGCAGTTTATGGGGGGATTACACTGAAGCTTTCTTT.

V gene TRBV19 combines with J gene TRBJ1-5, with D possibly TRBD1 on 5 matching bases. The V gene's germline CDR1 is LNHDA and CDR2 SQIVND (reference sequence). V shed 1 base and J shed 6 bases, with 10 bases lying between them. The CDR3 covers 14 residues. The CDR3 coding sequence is TGTGCCAGTAGTATAGGAACAGGACCTCAGCCCCAGCATTTT. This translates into CASSIGTGPQPQHF. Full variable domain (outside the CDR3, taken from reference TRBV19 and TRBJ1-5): DGGITQSPKYLFRKEGQNVTLSCEQNLNHDAMYWYRQDPGQGLRLIYYSQIVNDFQKGDIAEGYSVSREKKESFPLTVTSAQKNPTAFYLCASSIGTGPQPQHFGDGTRLSIL.

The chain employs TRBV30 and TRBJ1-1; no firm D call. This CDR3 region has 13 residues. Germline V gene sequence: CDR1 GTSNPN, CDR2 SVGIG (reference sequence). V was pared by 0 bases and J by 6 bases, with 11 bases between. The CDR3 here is CAWSVLASAEAFF. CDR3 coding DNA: TGTGCCTGGAGTGTATTGGCATCAGCTGAAGCTTTCTTT. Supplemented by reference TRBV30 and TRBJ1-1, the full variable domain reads SQTIHQWPATLVQPVGSPLSLECTVEGTSNPNLYWYRQAAGRGLQLLFYSVGIGQISSEVPQNLSASRPQDRQFILSSKKLLLSDSGFYLCAWSVLASAEAFFGQGTRLTVV.

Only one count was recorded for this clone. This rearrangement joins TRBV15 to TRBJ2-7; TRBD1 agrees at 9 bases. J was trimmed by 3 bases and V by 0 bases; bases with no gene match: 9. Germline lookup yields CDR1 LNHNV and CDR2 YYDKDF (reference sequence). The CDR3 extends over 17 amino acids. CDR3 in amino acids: CATSRDLIVTGGYEQYF. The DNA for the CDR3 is TGTGCCACCAGCAGAGATCTCATCGTGACAGGGGGCTACGAGCAGTACTTC.

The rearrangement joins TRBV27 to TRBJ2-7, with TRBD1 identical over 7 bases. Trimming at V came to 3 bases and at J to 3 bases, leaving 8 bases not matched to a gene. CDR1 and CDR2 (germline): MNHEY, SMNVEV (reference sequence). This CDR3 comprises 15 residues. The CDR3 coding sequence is TGTGCCAGCAGTTTGCGGGCAGGGGGATACTACGAGCAGTACTTC. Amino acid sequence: CASSLRAGGYYEQYF.

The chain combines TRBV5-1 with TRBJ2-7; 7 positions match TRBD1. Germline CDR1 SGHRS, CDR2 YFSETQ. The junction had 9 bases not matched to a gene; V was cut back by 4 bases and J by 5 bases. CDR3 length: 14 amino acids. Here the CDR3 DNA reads TGCGCCAGCAGCCCACGGTCGACAGGGAACGAGCAGTACTTC. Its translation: CASSPRSTGNEQYF.

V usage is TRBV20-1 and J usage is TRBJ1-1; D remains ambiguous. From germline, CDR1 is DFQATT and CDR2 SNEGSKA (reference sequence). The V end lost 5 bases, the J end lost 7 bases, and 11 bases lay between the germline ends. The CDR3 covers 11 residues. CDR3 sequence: CSAATGIEAFF. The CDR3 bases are TGCAGTGCTGCTACGGGAATTGAAGCTTTCTTT.

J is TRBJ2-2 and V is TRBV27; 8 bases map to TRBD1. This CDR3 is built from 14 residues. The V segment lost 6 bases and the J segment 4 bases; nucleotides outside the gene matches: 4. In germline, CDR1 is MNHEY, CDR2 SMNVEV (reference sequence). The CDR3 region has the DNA TGTGCCAGCAGGGGGACAGGTCTCACCGGGGAGCTGTTTTTT. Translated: CASRGTGLTGELFF.